This T cell receptor beta chain derives from a study of CD8 T cells in Susac syndrome (dated 2019 in TCRdb). A note on the overall study: Repertoire sequencing was used to test whether CD8+ T cell activation and differentiation in Susac syndrome was antigen driven. The clonality of the CD8+ T cell repertoire was compared across more than 9 healthy donors, about 14 Susac syndrome patients and fewer than 16 multiple sclerosis patients.

There are 15 amino acids in the CDR3, from cysteine to phenylalanine inclusive. The retained sequence is limited to the CDR3, 45 bases, with the frame set at the first base. The germline V gene (reference sequence) provides CDR1 LNHDA and CDR2 SQIVND. V is shortened by 3 bases, J by 5 bases, and the region joining them spans 16 bases. Points the paper makes about the study in general: The TCR sequencing and HLA analysis was acknowledged to have included a relatively small number of individuals.

RNA was extracted using the RNeasy kit, and about 0.45 to 1 microgram was reverse transcribed with random hexamers. The immunoSEQ multiplex PCR assay, covering 54 Vbeta and 13 Jbeta segments, was used to amplify TCR beta CDR3 regions. Bias from PCR amplification was corrected by using a synthetic template baseline for primer optimization and for computational correction. From the authors' description of their analysis: Reads were annotated to V, D and J genes according to IMGT and were analyzed with immunoSEQ Analyzer, with only productive sequences retained. Clonality was calculated as one minus the Shannon entropy normalized by log2 of the number of productive unique sequences. For each patient and control, public and private clones were evaluated among the 100 most prevalent clones. Clones were defined as Susac-specific if absent from the healthy and MS cohorts, from under 1,200 published viral clones and from other ImmuneACCESS disease sequences. Starting from the raw public reads, TCRdb applied fastp trimming at Q25, assembled clones with MiXCR and retained in-frame beta chains. Every CDR3 protein is listed once, alongside the most common genes and DNA of its rows. These V and J calls rely on TCRdb rather than the paper's analysis. The sample contains under 200,000 distinct CDR3 sequences, approximately 95% of them found a single time. 0.16% of the sample lies in the top ten.

The sample holds one count of this clonotype. The specificity of this receptor is unknown. No clone much larger than this one lies a single base away; base qualities are absent. Support from one read is weak. Peripheral blood CD8+ and CD4+ T cells from healthy donors, Susac syndrome patients and multiple sclerosis patients were profiled by high-throughput TCR beta sequencing. Treatment-naive patients with stable or active relapsing-remitting disease fulfilling revised McDonald criteria were used as multiple sclerosis controls. Bulk CD8+ and CD4+ T cells were purified magnetically by negative isolation, whereas CD8+ TEMRA cells were enriched by FACS. Blood was drawn into EDTA tubes, processed within 24 hours, and PBMCs were isolated by density gradient centrifugation. PBMCs intended for TCR sequencing were cryopreserved in liquid nitrogen and were subsequently thawed in a 37 degrees C water bath. The sorted or isolated CD4+, CD8+ and CD8+ TEMRA cells had a purity of 90% or higher.

Sequencing was done on a sample of CD8+ T cells from PBMCs. The rearrangement combines TRBV19 with TRBJ1-1, and perhaps TRBD1 as D gene, on 5 matching bases. This TCR derives from a human donor with multiple sclerosis. CDR3 region: CASSMGESWRTEAFF. DNA sequence: TGTGCCAGTAGTATGGGGGAGAGTTGGAGGACTGAAGCTTTCTTT.